This is a list of T cell receptor beta chains from one sample in a study of identifying expanded T cells in peripheral blood. Produced via immunoSEQ multiplex PCR; TCRdb's table is partial and in-frame only. The data contain roughly 63,000 clones, about four fifths of them singletons. The sequencing input was blood. The receptor source for this set is a person aged 18-69 years in good health. CDR3s include the opening cysteine and the closing phenylalanine or tryptophan. The D gene is left open where the match is weak. A row's size may be missing; if present it is once, few, many or a size class.

v_call: TRBV2; d_call: TRBD1; clone_size: .; j_call: TRBJ1-2; cdr3_aa: CASSEIPRDSYGYTF; cdr3_nt: TGTGCCAGCAGTGAAATTCCCCGGGACAGCTATGGCTACACCTTC
v_call: TRBV6-1; d_call: .; clone_size: .; j_call: TRBJ1-2; cdr3_aa: CASILPKGGDGYTF; cdr3_nt: TGTGCCAGCATCCTTCCAAAGGGAGGGGACGGCTACACCTTC
v_call: TRBV15; d_call: TRBD2; clone_size: .; j_call: TRBJ2-7; cdr3_aa: CATSRGGGGGEQYF; cdr3_nt: TGTGCCACCAGCAGAGGAGGTGGGGGGGGCGAGCAGTACTTC
v_call: TRBV27; d_call: TRBD2; clone_size: .; j_call: TRBJ2-3; cdr3_aa: CASSFLAGGGADTQYF; cdr3_nt: TGTGCCAGCAGTTTTTTAGCGGGGGGAGGGGCAGATACGCAGTATTTT
v_call: TRBV7-9; d_call: TRBD1; clone_size: .; j_call: TRBJ2-7; cdr3_aa: CASSAGQGAGSYEQYF; cdr3_nt: TGTGCCAGCAGCGCCGGACAGGGGGCCGGATCCTACGAGCAGTACTTC
v_call: TRBV29-1; d_call: .; clone_size: .; j_call: TRBJ1-5; cdr3_aa: CSVASQGIDQPQHF; cdr3_nt: TGCAGCGTTGCTAGCCAGGGGATTGATCAGCCCCAGCATTTT
v_call: TRBV15; d_call: .; clone_size: .; j_call: TRBJ2-7; cdr3_aa: CATSGDRGYEQYF; cdr3_nt: TGTGCCACCAGCGGGGATAGGGGTTACGAGCAGTACTTC
v_call: TRBV29-1; d_call: TRBD1; clone_size: many; j_call: TRBJ1-2; cdr3_aa: CSPWDRGSRYTF; cdr3_nt: TGCAGCCCATGGGACAGGGGGTCTCGCTACACCTTC
v_call: TRBV9; d_call: .; clone_size: .; j_call: TRBJ2-2; cdr3_aa: CASSVYWGTGELFF; cdr3_nt: TGTGCCAGCAGCGTGTACTGGGGAACCGGGGAGCTGTTTTTT
v_call: TRBV30; d_call: .; clone_size: once; j_call: TRBJ1-2; cdr3_aa: CAWSVRDGNYGYTF; cdr3_nt: TGTGCCTGGAGTGTTAGGGACGGAAACTATGGCTACACCTTC
v_call: TRBV30; d_call: .; clone_size: .; j_call: TRBJ1-5; cdr3_aa: CAWSVGRVLMNQPQHF; cdr3_nt: TGTGCCTGGAGTGTCGGCAGGGTGTTAATGAATCAGCCCCAGCATTTT
v_call: TRBV6-5; d_call: .; clone_size: .; j_call: TRBJ2-2; cdr3_aa: CASSWAALTGELFF; cdr3_nt: TGTGCCAGCAGCTGGGCCGCCCTGACCGGGGAGCTGTTTTTT
v_call: TRBV5-6; d_call: .; clone_size: .; j_call: TRBJ2-5; cdr3_aa: CASSLRGEETQYF; cdr3_nt: TGTGCCAGCAGCTTGCGCGGGGAAGAGACCCAGTACTTC
v_call: TRBV5-1; d_call: .; clone_size: .; j_call: TRBJ1-1; cdr3_aa: CASSLGDMNTEAFF; cdr3_nt: TGCGCCAGCAGCCTCGGGGACATGAACACTGAAGCTTTCTTT
v_call: TRBV2; d_call: TRBD1; clone_size: .; j_call: TRBJ1-5; cdr3_aa: CASSEERGPNQPQHF; cdr3_nt: TGTGCCAGCAGTGAGGAAAGGGGGCCCAATCAGCCCCAGCATTTT
v_call: TRBV27; d_call: .; clone_size: .; j_call: TRBJ2-1; cdr3_aa: CASRTGTSSYNEQFF; cdr3_nt: TGTGCCAGCAGAACCGGGACAAGCTCCTACAATGAGCAGTTCTTC
v_call: TRBV9; d_call: .; clone_size: .; j_call: TRBJ2-3; cdr3_aa: CASSVEIEGEQYF; cdr3_nt: TGTGCCAGCAGCGTAGAGATTGAGGGGGAGCAGTATTTT
v_call: TRBV5-6; d_call: .; clone_size: .; j_call: TRBJ1-2; cdr3_aa: CASSDMGGTYGYTF; cdr3_nt: TGTGCCAGCTCCGACATGGGGGGAACTTATGGCTACACCTTC
v_call: TRBV18; d_call: .; clone_size: once; j_call: TRBJ1-1; cdr3_aa: CASSPLLWNTEAFF; cdr3_nt: TGTGCCAGCTCACCACTATTATGGAACACTGAAGCTTTCTTT
v_call: TRBV14; d_call: .; clone_size: once; j_call: TRBJ1-2; cdr3_aa: CASSQIQADYGYTF; cdr3_nt: TGTGCCAGCAGCCAGATACAAGCAGACTATGGCTACACCTTC
v_call: TRBV6-5; d_call: .; clone_size: .; j_call: TRBJ2-7; cdr3_aa: CASSYSKGSEQYF; cdr3_nt: TGTGCCAGCAGTTACTCGAAAGGCTCCGAGCAGTACTTC
v_call: TRBV27; d_call: .; clone_size: .; j_call: TRBJ2-4; cdr3_aa: CASSLSGTPGDIQYF; cdr3_nt: TGTGCCAGCAGTTTATCTGGGACTCCCGGGGACATTCAGTACTTC
v_call: TRBV6-6; d_call: .; clone_size: .; j_call: TRBJ1-5; cdr3_aa: CASSYGAGNQPQHF; cdr3_nt: TGTGCCAGCAGTTACGGGGCAGGCAATCAGCCCCAGCATTTT
v_call: TRBV27; d_call: .; clone_size: .; j_call: TRBJ2-7; cdr3_aa: CASSFGRVEYF; cdr3_nt: TGTGCCAGCAGTTTTGGAAGGGTGGAGTACTTC